A single sample gave rise to the 32 T cell receptor beta chains below, sequenced in a study of control samples from healthy donors and cancer patients. Sequenced by immunoSEQ multiplex PCR; TCRdb stores in-frame clones only, minus some. The sample has around 100,000 clones, about 90% seen once. Sequencing input: blood. The origin of the receptors is a woman in her 50s in good health.

V gene TRBV12-5 combines with J gene TRBJ2-2; 9 nucleotides line up with TRBD1. The germline CDR1 and CDR2 sequences are LGHNT and FRNRAP. The CDR3 contains 16 residues. The ends lost 7 bases at V and 4 bases at J; junction bases unmatched: 10. The DNA of the CDR3 is TGTGCTAGTGCCCCCCCCGGGACAGGGAGCACCGGGGAGCTGTTTTTT. Its translation is CASAPPGTGSTGELFF.

This clone was recorded only once. The chain links TRBV24-1 to TRBJ1-2, with a tentative D call TRBD1 (6 bases). Germline CDR1 is KGHDR and CDR2 is SFDVKD. The V gene lost 3 bases and the J gene lost 1 base, with 14 bases spanning the gap. There are 16 residues in the CDR3. For the CDR3, the DNA is TGTGCCACCAGTGATGATGAGAAGGGGGTTAACTATGGCTACACCTTC. It is translated as CATSDDEKGVNYGYTF.

This chain uses TRBV10-3 with TRBJ1-1; D gene uncertain. Germline loops: CDR1 ENHRY, CDR2 SYGVKD. The V and J ends lost 6 bases and 1 base respectively, with 9 bases between them. The CDR3 has 13 residues. The CDR3 reads CAIRSDGNTEAFF. CDR3 DNA sequence: TGTGCCATCAGATCGGACGGGAACACTGAAGCTTTCTTT.

The J gene is TRBJ2-5, the V gene TRBV6-5; 14 nucleotides line up with TRBD2. Trimming took 8 bases from V and 3 from J; bases not matched to a gene: 5. Germline V gene data show CDR1 as MNHEY and CDR2 as SVGAGI. This CDR3 is built from 15 residues. The CDR3 bases are TGTGCCAGCGGGGGACTAGCGGGAGTGGAAGAGACCCAGTACTTC. It yields the protein CASGGLAGVEETQYF.

This sequence joins TRBV7-8 and TRBJ1-2; unclear D gene. Deletions cut 5 bases from V and 4 bases from J, with 11 bases between. This CDR3 has 13 amino acids. The germline V gene encodes CDR1 SGHVS and CDR2 FQNEAQ. The DNA of the CDR3 is TGTGCCAGCAGCCCTGGTGAGGGCTATGGCTACACCTTC. Residues: CASSPGEGYGYTF.

The chain is built from TRBV7-7 and TRBJ2-5, with D maybe TRBD2 (5 bases). The germline CDR1 and CDR2 sequences are SSHAT and FNYEAQ (reference sequence). V lost 5 bases and J lost 5, with 9 bases in between. The CDR3 consists of 12 residues. The CDR3 loop is CASSQLGETQYF. For the CDR3, the DNA is TGTGCCAGCAGCCAACTAGGGGAGACCCAGTACTTC. Full variable domain (missing parts from reference TRBV7-7 and TRBJ2-5): GAGVSQSPRYKVTKRGQDVTLRCDPISSHATLYWYQQALGQGPEFLTYFNYEAQPDKSGLPSDRFSAERPEGSISTLTIQRTEQRDSAMYRCASSQLGETQYFGPGTRLLVL.

This clone is a singleton in its sample. The chain employs TRBV6-5 and TRBJ1-1; 7 bases align to TRBD1. Germline V CDR1 and CDR2: MNHEY, SVGAGI. The CDR3 consists of 14 residues. With V trimmed by 2 bases and J by 4 bases, 4 bases remained unmatched. CDR3 protein: CASSYDRVSTEAFF. CDR3 nucleotides: TGTGCCAGCAGTTACGACAGGGTGAGCACTGAAGCTTTCTTT.

The V call is TRBV18, the J call TRBJ1-4; no clear D. CDR1 is KGHSH and CDR2 is LQKENI in the germline V gene. The ends were cut back, 1 base at V and 8 bases at J, with 8 bases in the middle. The CDR3 consists of 13 residues. Here the CDR3 DNA reads TGTGCCAGCTCACCACGGAGCGACGAAAAACTGTTTTTT. This encodes CASSPRSDEKLFF.

The V gene is TRBV6-5, the J gene TRBJ1-3, with TRBD1 matching 7 bases. The V and J ends lost 5 bases and 4 bases, in that order; junction bases with no gene match: 5. The CDR3 length is 14 residues. The germline V gene encodes CDR1 MNHEY and CDR2 SVGAGI. CDR3 sequence reads: CASSQGQQGNTIYF. CDR3 in DNA: TGTGCCAGCAGTCAGGGACAGCAAGGAAACACCATATATTTT.

The chain links TRBV6-6 to TRBJ2-1; a possible D gene is TRBD1 (6 bases). V was pared by 0 bases and J by 6 bases, with 15 bases between. The CDR3 is 16 amino acids. CDR1 and CDR2 from the germline V gene are MNHNY and SVGAGI (reference sequence). As DNA, the CDR3 is TGTGCCAGCAGTTACTCGAGGGGGAGATTCCCCAATGAGCAGTTCTTC. Encoded protein: CASSYSRGRFPNEQFF.

This chain joins TRBV5-5 and TRBJ2-6; 8 bases agree with TRBD1. In germline, CDR1 is SGHKS, CDR2 YYEKEE (reference sequence). This CDR3 is 19 amino acids long. V was pared by 4 bases and J by 0 bases, with 12 bases of the junction left unmatched. The DNA of the CDR3 is TGTGCCAGCAGCCCCCACCCGACAGGGGCGACCTCTGGGGCCAACGTCCTGACTTTC. Amino acid sequence: CASSPHPTGATSGANVLTF. The variable domain in full, with the rest retrieved from reference TRBV5-5 and TRBJ2-6, is DAGVTQSPTHLIKTRGQQVTLRCSPISGHKSVSWYQQVLGQGPQFIFQYYEKEERGRGNFPDRFSARQFPNYSSELNVNALLLGDSALYLCASSPHPTGATSGANVLTFGAGSRLTVL.

This clone was detected a few times. V gene TRBV5-6 combines with J gene TRBJ1-1, with unresolved D. The CDR3 is made up of 13 amino acids. Trimming took off 0 bases at V and 5 bases at J, with 8 bases between the two ends. The germline gives CDR1 SGHDT, CDR2 YYEEEE. The CDR3 nucleotides are TGTGCCAGCAGCTTGGCCTTTGCGACTGAAGCTTTCTTT. Protein sequence: CASSLAFATEAFF.

The genes are TRBV4-1 and TRBJ1-1; no reliable D call. This CDR3 comprises 13 residues. Germline assignment: CDR1 MGHRA and CDR2 YSYEKL. V shed 0 bases and J shed 3 bases, with 5 bases lying between them. DNA for the CDR3: TGCGCCAGCAGCCAAGAGTGGGACACTGAAGCTTTCTTT. Translating gives CASSQEWDTEAFF.

There are a few counts of this clone. V is TRBV5-5 and J is TRBJ1-2, with 7 bases matching TRBD1. Germline values: CDR1 SGHKS, CDR2 YYEKEE (reference sequence). The CDR3 extends over 16 amino acids. The J segment lost 8 bases and the V segment lost 2 bases, leaving 15 bases of the junction unmatched. This chain's CDR3 is CASSFGFSGQTMGYTF. The CDR3 coding sequence is TGTGCCAGCAGCTTCGGGTTCTCGGGACAGACGATGGGCTACACCTTC.

The gene calls are TRBV10-3 and TRBJ2-1, with a possible D match to TRBD2 (6 bases). Germline V gene sequence: CDR1 ENHRY, CDR2 SYGVKD. The CDR3 runs to 15 residues. V was clipped by 10 bases and J by 0 bases, with 16 bases between them. In nucleotides, the CDR3 is TGTGCCACCCGGACTACGGGGCCCTCCTACAATGAGCAGTTCTTC. Translation gives CATRTTGPSYNEQFF.

The chain's CDR3 is CATREQGRGYTF. The DNA of the CDR3 is TGTGCCACCAGAGAACAGGGTCGCGGCTACACCTTC. V is TRBV24-1 and J is TRBJ1-2; D is possibly TRBD1 (6 bases). CDR1 and CDR2 (germline): KGHDR, SFDVKD. The V gene lost 7 bases and the J gene lost 8 bases, with 13 bases spanning the gap. The CDR3 consists of 12 residues.

V gene TRBV5-4 combines with J gene TRBJ2-7, with 8 positions matching TRBD1. V lost 3 bases and J lost 0; bases outside the gene matches: 5. CDR1 is SGHNT, CDR2 YYREEE, per germline (reference sequence). This CDR3 has 15 residues. CDR3 protein: CASSWGQASSYEQYF. DNA for the CDR3: TGTGCCAGCAGCTGGGGACAGGCCAGCTCCTACGAGCAGTACTTC.

In this sample, this clone turned up a few times. The CDR3 DNA reads as TGTGCCAGCAGCTTCCGGGCGGGAGGGACCTACGAGCAGTACTTC. Translation gives CASSFRAGGTYEQYF. V is TRBV7-2 and J is TRBJ2-7; 9 bases fit TRBD2. Trimming at V came to 3 bases and at J to 2 bases, leaving 5 bases not matched to a gene. This CDR3 has 15 amino acids. CDR1 is SGHTA and CDR2 is FQGNSA in the germline V gene.

This rearrangement joins TRBV7-8 to TRBJ1-3; TRBD1 matches at 7 bases. Germline-derived CDR1 and CDR2 are SGHVS and FQNEAQ. CDR3 length: 18 residues. V gave up 1 base and J gave up 0 bases; unmatched junction bases: 9. Here the CDR3 DNA reads TGTGCCAGCAGCTTAGGAACTCCGGGACAGAGCTCTGGAAACACCATATATTTT. It is translated as CASSLGTPGQSSGNTIYF.

The chain recombines TRBV7-3 with TRBJ1-1; D not certain. V was trimmed by 1 base and J by 2 bases, leaving 8 bases between them. CDR1 and CDR2 (germline): SGHTA, FQGTGA. The CDR3 extends over 14 amino acids. The CDR3 nucleotides read TGTGCCAGCAGCTTAAGTCGGTTCAACACTGAAGCTTTCTTT. Its protein product is CASSLSRFNTEAFF.

The V and J genes are TRBV5-4 and TRBJ2-7; D is perhaps TRBD2 (6 bases). Trimming stripped 0 bases from V and 4 bases from J, with 8 bases between. Looked up from germline, CDR1 is SGHNT and CDR2 is YYREEE (reference sequence). The CDR3 is 13 amino acids. The CDR3 sequence is CASSLAAGYEQYV. CDR3 sequence (DNA): TGTGCCAGCAGCTTGGCCGCGGGATACGAGCAGTACGTC.

The chain carries TRBV27 and TRBJ2-2; perhaps TRBD2 as D (5 bases). CDR3 size: 14 residues. V was pared by 7 bases and J by 1 base, with 10 bases between. The germline V gene has CDR1 MNHEY and CDR2 SMNVEV (reference sequence). The CDR3 sequence: CASIGRGNTGELFF. For the CDR3, the DNA is TGTGCCAGCATAGGCCGGGGGAACACCGGGGAGCTGTTTTTT.

Concerning this clone itself: A junction boundary mismatches the germline segment, possibly from a read error. The gene calls are TRBV19 and TRBJ2-7; 7 nucleotides align to TRBD1. Germline assignment: CDR1 LNHDA and CDR2 SQIVND (reference sequence). The CDR3 spans 12 residues. In nucleotides, the CDR3 is TGTACCAGTAGTACCCGACAGGGAAAGCAGTACTTC. Translating it yields CTSSTRQGKQYF.

The CDR3 bases are TGTGCCATCAGTGATATATTAGGAGGACACAATGAGCAGTTCTTC. It encodes CAISDILGGHNEQFF. The rearrangement links TRBV10-3 to TRBJ2-1, with D perhaps TRBD2 (5 bases). Trimming removed 3 bases from V and 5 bases from J, with 14 bases in between. The CDR3 spans 15 residues. Germline V gives CDR1 ENHRY, CDR2 SYGVKD.

J is TRBJ2-3 and V is TRBV6-6, with 9 nucleotides matching TRBD2. V gave up 4 bases and J gave up 3 bases; unmatched junction bases: 2. The CDR3 has 14 amino acids. Germline CDR1 is MNHNY and CDR2 is SVGAGI (reference sequence). The CDR3 region is CASSSSGGTDTQYF. The CDR3 DNA reads as TGTGCCAGCAGTTCCAGCGGGGGGACAGATACGCAGTATTTT.

The V call is TRBV6-5, the J call TRBJ2-7, with D tentatively TRBD1 (5 bases). V was trimmed by 7 bases and J by 0 bases, leaving 10 bases between them. Germline CDR1 MNHEY, CDR2 SVGAGI. The CDR3 consists of 13 residues. In DNA form, the CDR3 reads TGTGCCAGCACCAGGGTTCCCTCCTACGAGCAGTACTTC. This encodes CASTRVPSYEQYF.

The gene calls are TRBV19 and TRBJ2-1; 7 bases are shared with TRBD2. There are 17 residues in the CDR3. V lost 6 bases, J lost 0 bases, and 11 bases stayed unmatched. Germline V CDR1 and CDR2: LNHDA, SQIVND (reference sequence). The CDR3 here is CASRTFSGRSSYNEQFF. CDR3 bases: TGTGCCAGTAGGACCTTTTCCGGGAGGAGCTCCTACAATGAGCAGTTCTTC. Complete variable domain (other parts from reference TRBV19 and TRBJ2-1): DGGITQSPKYLFRKEGQNVTLSCEQNLNHDAMYWYRQDPGQGLRLIYYSQIVNDFQKGDIAEGYSVSREKKESFPLTVTSAQKNPTAFYLCASRTFSGRSSYNEQFFGPGTRLTVL.

This chain connects TRBV7-2 to TRBJ2-5; 13 nucleotides match TRBD2. This CDR3 comprises 15 residues. J lost 9 bases, V lost 5 bases, and 9 bases had no gene match. The V gene's germline CDR1 is SGHTA and CDR2 FQGNSA. The CDR3 here is CASSPLAGGLGAQYF. The CDR3, as DNA: TGTGCCAGCAGCCCACTAGCGGGGGGGTTGGGGGCCCAGTACTTC.

This chain joins TRBV4-1 and TRBJ2-2; perhaps TRBD1 as D (7 bases). CDR3 length equals 18 residues. V was shortened by 4 bases and J by 0 bases, with 18 bases between the two germline ends. CDR1 is MGHRA, CDR2 YSYEKL, per germline. This chain's CDR3 is CASSPQRGRGANTGELFF. The DNA for the CDR3 is TGCGCCAGCAGCCCTCAGAGGGGGCGCGGGGCGAACACCGGGGAGCTGTTTTTT.

J is TRBJ2-7 and V is TRBV23-1; TRBD1 aligns across 8 bases. TRBV23-1 is annotated as an ORF whose role is uncertain. V shed 4 bases, J shed 1 base, and the junction held 6 bases outside the gene matches. This CDR3 region has 15 residues. The CDR3 is CASSRYRDRSYEQYV. DNA for the CDR3: TGCGCCAGCAGTCGCTACCGGGACAGGTCCTACGAGCAGTACGTC.

The chain carries TRBV5-6 and TRBJ1-2; weak D call: TRBD1 (5 bases). V lost 6 bases, J lost 10 bases, and 19 bases lay in between. There are 13 residues in the CDR3. Germline V gene sequence: CDR1 SGHDT, CDR2 YYEEEE. In DNA form, the CDR3 reads TGTGCCAGCAATCGGACACCTGGACGTGACTACACCTTC. Its translation is CASNRTPGRDYTF.

The chain links TRBV30 to TRBJ1-2; 11 positions agree with TRBD1. Per germline, CDR1 GTSNPN and CDR2 SVGIG (reference sequence). The J segment lost 7 bases and the V segment lost 3 bases, leaving 4 bases of the junction unmatched. There are 13 residues in the CDR3. CDR3 DNA sequence: TGTGCCTGGAGAGGACAGGGGGCAACTGGCTACACCTTC. Protein: CAWRGQGATGYTF.